The present T cell receptor beta chain was sequenced within a study of shared clonotypes between healthy human individuals. General observations from the study: Naive CD4 clonotypes overlapped across several donors at around 4.8%. Researchers sampled only blood; tissue repertoires likely differ. Represented diversity, genetic and exposure-history alike, was limited by few donors.

Trimming cost V 1 base and J 8 bases, with 18 bases left between them. The length of the CDR3 is 16 residues. Germline V gene data show CDR1 as SGHTA and CDR2 as FQGNSA. About this clone itself: Its antigen is not known.

Sequencing was performed with immunoSEQ multiplex PCR; in TCRdb, only in-frame clones are kept and a portion is missing. Of around 2.1 million clones listed, 85% to 95% are singletons. Positively selected for CCR7, the CD45RO-negative cells used as naive CD8 cells excluded terminally differentiated effector memory CD45RA+ cells. Healthy HIV-negative adults without recent acute infections or vaccinations served as donors. The sequencing input was naive CD8+ T cells from PBMCs. The V and J genes are TRBV7-2 and TRBJ2-1, with D perhaps matching TRBD1 or TRBD2 (5 bases each). The TCR originated in a man aged 18 to 35 in good health. Some clones in this sample may be carry-over from other donors' samples. CDR3 region: CASSLGWGSGGYEQFF. In nucleotides, the CDR3 is TGTGCCAGCAGCTTAGGCTGGGGCTCTGGAGGATATGAGCAGTTCTTC.